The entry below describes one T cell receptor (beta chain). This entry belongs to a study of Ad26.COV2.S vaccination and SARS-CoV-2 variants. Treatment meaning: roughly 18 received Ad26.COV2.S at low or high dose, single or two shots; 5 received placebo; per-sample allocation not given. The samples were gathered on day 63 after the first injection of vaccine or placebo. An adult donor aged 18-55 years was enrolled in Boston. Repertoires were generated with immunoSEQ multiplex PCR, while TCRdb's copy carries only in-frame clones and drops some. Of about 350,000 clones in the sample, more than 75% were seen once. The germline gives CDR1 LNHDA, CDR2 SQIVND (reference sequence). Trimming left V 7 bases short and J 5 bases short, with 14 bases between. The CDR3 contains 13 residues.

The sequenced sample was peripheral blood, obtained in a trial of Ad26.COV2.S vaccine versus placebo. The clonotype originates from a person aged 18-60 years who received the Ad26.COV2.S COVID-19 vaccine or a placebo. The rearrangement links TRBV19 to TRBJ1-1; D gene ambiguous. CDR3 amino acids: CASISSRGTEAFF. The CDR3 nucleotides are TGTGCCAGTATTTCGTCGCGAGGAACTGAAGCTTTCTTT.